Listed here is a single T cell receptor (beta chain). The sample is drawn from a study of OX40 agonist ivuxolimab in advanced cancers. Overall study context: Patient treatment consisted of intravenous ivuxolimab administration every 2 weeks at 0.01 to 10 mg/kg.

Data came from immunoSEQ multiplex PCR; TCRdb stores just in-frame clones and leaves some out. The sample lists some 51,000 clones; around 85% were seen once. CDR3 length equals 17 residues. Germline V gene lookup returns CDR1 SGHRS and CDR2 YFSETQ. Trimming stripped 0 bases from V and 2 bases from J, with 15 bases between. The chain uses TRBV5-1 and TRBJ2-1; tentative D call: TRBD2 (6 bases). This material consisted of CD4+ or CD8+ T cells sorted from blood, taken in a trial of the OX40 agonist ivuxolimab. The sequence derives from an adult with an advanced solid tumor such as melanoma, head and neck, liver or kidney cancer. CDR3 protein: CASSLATGGVTYNEQFF. CDR3 sequence (DNA): TGCGCCAGCAGCTTGGCCACAGGAGGGGTGACCTACAATGAGCAGTTCTTC.